The 32 T cell receptor beta chains below were found in one sample sequenced in a study of Graves' ophthalmopathy and Graves' hyperthyroidism. Using RNA transcripts, the TCR beta CDR3 regions were amplified. First-round RT-PCR used HTBI primers; second-round multiplex PCR followed. TCRdb used MiXCR to reprocess the multiplex PCR reads, holding one entry per CDR3 protein. The table lists about 700,000 distinct CDR3 sequences, 40% of them singletons, with approximately 43% in the top ten. Material for sequencing was peripheral blood. The receptors were sampled from an adult man with Graves' ophthalmopathy.

About this clonotype: With a much larger clone just one base away, this may be a read error. The V and J genes are TRBV9 and TRBJ1-1, with unresolved D. The germline V gene has CDR1 SGDLS and CDR2 YYNGEE. Trimming removed 3 bases at V and 6 bases at J, with 12 bases between. The CDR3 is 13 residues long. The CDR3, as DNA: TGTGCCAGCAGCGCCGGCCGCGTACCTGAAGCTTTCTTT. Translation gives CASSAGRVPEAFF.

The J gene is TRBJ2-7, the V gene TRBV14, with 7 bases identical to TRBD2. This CDR3 spans 16 amino acids. Per germline, CDR1 SGHDN and CDR2 FVKESK. Unmatched junction bases numbered 6, after V lost 0 bases and J lost 1 base. The CDR3 bases are TGTGCCAGCAGCCAAGACGGGACTATCAGATCCTACGAGCAGTACTTC. As protein: CASSQDGTIRSYEQYF.

This clonotype was picked up many times. The chain couples TRBV15 to TRBJ1-1, with D perhaps TRBD1 (5 bases). CDR3 length: 16 residues. Germline CDR1 and CDR2: LNHNV and YYDKDF (reference sequence). V was pared by 0 bases and J by 0 bases, with 11 bases between. CDR3 sequence reads: CATSRDRGALNTEAFF. CDR3 DNA: TGTGCCACCAGCAGAGATCGAGGGGCCTTGAACACTGAAGCTTTCTTT.

Concerning this clonotype: Compared with germline, one end of the junction differs, possibly owing to a read error. The chain combines TRBV10-3 with TRBJ2-7; TRBD1 aligns across 7 bases. The CDR3 length is 15 residues. Germline-derived CDR1 and CDR2 are ENHRY and SYGVKD. The CDR3 region has the DNA TGTGCCAGCAGTCCAAGACAGGGCGACGCCTACGAGCAGTACTTC. As protein: CASSPRQGDAYEQYF.

This clonotype was seen a few times. This chain connects TRBV7-3 to TRBJ2-7; D not certain. The V end was cut by 5 bases, the J end by 0 bases, with 17 bases between. The CDR3 is 16 amino acids. Germline V CDR1 and CDR2: SGHTA, FQGTGA. In nucleotides, the CDR3 is TGTGCCAGCAGCAAACCTGAGACTTCCAGCTCCTACGAGCAGTACTTC. It codes for CASSKPETSSSYEQYF.

This clonotype has a count of ten or more. The V gene is TRBV25-1, the J gene TRBJ2-5, with unresolved D. Germline CDR1 reads MGHDK; CDR2 reads SYGVNS. The V end was cut by 2 bases, the J end by 5 bases, with 12 bases between. This CDR3 contains 14 residues. The CDR3 loop reads CASSEKGIRETQYF. The CDR3 region has the DNA TGTGCCAGCAGTGAAAAGGGAATTCGGGAGACCCAGTACTTC.

This clonotype was counted at least ten times. The CDR3, as DNA: TGTGCCAGCAGTGAATTTCGCCAGGTCTATAGCAATCAGCCCCAGCATTTT. It translates to CASSEFRQVYSNQPQHF. The chain joins TRBV2 to TRBJ1-5; D not resolved. Trimming cost V 2 bases and J 0 bases, with 14 bases left between them. Germline lookup yields CDR1 SNHLY and CDR2 FYNNEI. This CDR3 contains 17 residues. The full variable domain, in which reference TRBV2 and TRBJ1-5 provide the parts outside the CDR3, is EPEVTQTPSHQVTQMGQEVILRCVPISNHLYFYWYRQILGQKVEFLVSFYNNEISEKSEIFDDQFSVERPDGSNFTLKIRSTKLEDSAMYFCASSEFRQVYSNQPQHFGDGTRLSIL.

J is TRBJ2-3 and V is TRBV19; 8 bases are shared with TRBD1. The CDR3 totals 13 residues. J lost 5 bases, V lost 5 bases, and 3 bases had no gene match. CDR1 LNHDA and CDR2 SQIVND come from the germline V gene (reference sequence). CDR3 loop: CASSPDRGDTQYF. Written as DNA, the CDR3 is TGTGCCAGTAGTCCCGACAGGGGAGATACGCAGTATTTT.

This clonotype was observed many times. The gene calls are TRBV10-3 and TRBJ2-5; 7 nucleotides line up with TRBD2. Trimming removed 0 bases from V and 4 bases from J; junction bases left unmatched: 8. The CDR3 length is 16 residues. Germline CDR1 is ENHRY and CDR2 is SYGVKD. The CDR3 protein is CAISESASGIRETQYF. CDR3 nucleotide sequence: TGTGCCATCAGTGAGTCGGCTAGCGGTATACGAGAGACCCAGTACTTC.

There are a few counts of this clonotype. V is TRBV25-1 and J is TRBJ2-2; D possibly corresponds to TRBD2 (7 bases). Germline V gives CDR1 MGHDK, CDR2 SYGVNS. V dropped 7 bases and J dropped 4 bases, with 16 bases sitting between them. This CDR3 contains 15 residues. The CDR3 DNA reads TGTGCCAGCACCATCTCGGCGGGGGCCACCGGGGAGCTGTTTTTT. Its protein product is CASTISAGATGELFF.

This clonotype came up a few times. The chain has TRBV7-3 and TRBJ2-2; 8 bases fit TRBD1. Per the germline V gene, CDR1 is SGHTA and CDR2 is FQGTGA. Trimming at V came to 1 base and at J to 4 bases, leaving 2 bases not matched to a gene. The CDR3 sequence is 15 residues long. The CDR3 loop is CASSLSQGATGELFF. CDR3 bases: TGTGCCAGCAGCTTAAGTCAGGGGGCCACCGGGGAGCTGTTTTTT.

The chain joins TRBV7-2 to TRBJ1-2, with no clear D. CDR3 size: 15 residues. Germline loops: CDR1 SGHTA, CDR2 FQGNSA. Trimming pared 2 bases from V and 4 bases from J, leaving 14 bases between. For the CDR3, the DNA is TGTGCCAGCAGCTTACATAATAGGGTCACCTATGGCTACACCTTC. It specifies CASSLHNRVTYGYTF. The complete variable domain, with remaining parts taken from reference TRBV7-2 and TRBJ1-2, reads GAGVSQSPSNKVTEKGKDVELRCDPISGHTALYWYRQSLGQGLEFLIYFQGNSAPDKSGLPSDRFSAERTGGSVSTLTIQRTQQEDSAVYLCASSLHNRVTYGYTFGSGTRLTVV.

The chain joins TRBV29-1 to TRBJ1-1; D call uncertain. Germline V gene sequence: CDR1 SQVTM, CDR2 ANQGSEA. This CDR3 comprises 12 residues. Trimming cost V 6 bases and J 3 bases, with 11 bases left between them. The CDR3 loop reads CSVDQRDTEAFF. In nucleotides, the CDR3 is TGCAGCGTCGATCAGAGGGACACTGAAGCTTTCTTT.

The chain is built from TRBV2 and TRBJ1-1, with 9 nucleotides matching TRBD1. CDR3 length equals 14 residues. With 6 bases clipped from V and 4 bases from J, the junction kept 6 bases outside the gene matches. Germline values: CDR1 SNHLY, CDR2 FYNNEI. CDR3 region: CASRIGQGSTEAFF. The CDR3 bases are TGTGCCAGCAGGATCGGACAGGGGAGCACTGAAGCTTTCTTT.

The chain joins TRBV9 to TRBJ1-1; 7 bases match TRBD1. The CDR3 is 15 amino acids. CDR1 SGDLS and CDR2 YYNGEE come from the germline V gene. Trimming at V came to 4 bases and at J to 2 bases, leaving 8 bases not matched to a gene. CDR3 region: CASSILTGVNTEAFF. The CDR3 DNA sequence: TGTGCCAGCAGCATATTAACAGGGGTAAACACTGAAGCTTTCTTT.

A note on this clonotype: Given a much more abundant clone one base away, this may be a read error. The J gene is TRBJ1-1, the V gene TRBV10-3; no reliable D call. Germline V CDR1 and CDR2: ENHRY, SYGVKD. This CDR3 is 15 amino acids long. The CDR3 DNA reads as TGTGCCATCGGTGAGTCGGGAAGACTGGGGACTGAAGCTTTCTTT. Its protein product is CAIGESGRLGTEAFF.

This clonotype was observed a handful of times. V is TRBV7-9 and J is TRBJ2-6, with D uncertain. CDR1 is SEHNR and CDR2 is FQNEAQ in the germline V gene (reference sequence). V was pared by 8 bases and J by 4 bases, with 18 bases between. This CDR3 spans 16 amino acids. The CDR3 region is CASAPRPYGGANVLTF. In DNA, the CDR3 is TGTGCCAGCGCGCCGAGGCCCTATGGGGGGGCCAACGTCCTGACTTTC.

In nucleotides, the CDR3 is TGCGCCAGCGCCAAGTCCCGGGACAGGGGACGGGTTGGAAAACTGTTTTTT. Translation gives CASAKSRDRGRVGKLFF. V and J are TRBV10-2 and TRBJ1-4; TRBD1 aligns across 10 bases. The junction had 19 bases not matched to a gene; V was cut back by 8 bases and J by 10 bases. This CDR3 comprises 17 residues. Germline CDR1 WSHSY, CDR2 SAAADI.

The chain joins TRBV12-3 or TRBV12-4 to TRBJ2-5, with 8 bases lining up with TRBD2. Trimming took 6 bases from V and 2 from J; bases not matched to a gene: 11. This CDR3 has 16 amino acids. CDR3 sequence: CASSQRGLAQQETQYF. CDR3 in DNA: TGTGCCAGCAGCCAACGTGGACTAGCTCAGCAAGAGACCCAGTACTTC.

This clonotype has ten or more counts. This sequence joins TRBV29-1 and TRBJ1-1, with D unresolved. The V gene's germline CDR1 is SQVTM and CDR2 ANQGSEA. The CDR3 is 13 amino acids. V was cut by 2 bases and J by 0 bases, with 7 bases left in between. As DNA, the CDR3 is TGCAGCGTTGAAAGACACATGAACACTGAAGCTTTCTTT. This gives the protein CSVERHMNTEAFF.

At least ten counts were recorded for this clonotype. The V call is TRBV7-2, the J call TRBJ2-7; D perhaps matches TRBD2 (6 bases). The V end was cut by 3 bases, the J end by 0 bases, with 12 bases between. This CDR3 has 15 residues. CDR1 SGHTA and CDR2 FQGNSA come from the germline V gene. In DNA form, the CDR3 reads TGTGCCAGCAGCTTGGGCGGGGTGAGCTCCTACGAGCAGTACTTC. Protein: CASSLGGVSSYEQYF.

The chain combines TRBV19 with TRBJ1-5, with D possibly being TRBD1 (5 bases). This CDR3 has 15 residues. V was shortened by 3 bases and J by 7 bases, with 16 bases between the two germline ends. The germline gives CDR1 LNHDA, CDR2 SQIVND (reference sequence). CDR3 DNA sequence: TGTGCCAGTAGTATCGGGACGGGTTTGGGACAGCCCCAGCATTTT. Amino acid sequence: CASSIGTGLGQPQHF.

The chain has TRBV2 and TRBJ1-6, with 7 bases fitting TRBD1. The germline CDR1 and CDR2 sequences are SNHLY and FYNNEI. V shed 5 bases, J shed 4 bases, and the junction held 8 bases outside the gene matches. The CDR3 spans 16 residues. CDR3 DNA: TGTGCCAGCAGTTTAATGGGACAGTCTTATAATTCACCCCTCCACTTT. Its protein is CASSLMGQSYNSPLHF.

This clonotype was found many times. The chain carries TRBV9 and TRBJ1-4; D unclear. V lost 5 bases and J lost 1, with 3 bases in between. CDR1 is SGDLS and CDR2 is YYNGEE in the germline V gene. This CDR3 region has 12 residues. The CDR3 is CASRGTNEKLFF. The CDR3 region has the DNA TGTGCCAGCAGGGGAACTAATGAAAAACTGTTTTTT.

V usage is TRBV11-1 and J usage is TRBJ2-7; 8 nucleotides align to TRBD1. V shed 5 bases, J shed 3 bases, and the junction held 9 bases outside the gene matches. The V gene's germline CDR1 is SGHAT and CDR2 FQDESV (reference sequence). The CDR3 contains 15 residues. The CDR3, as DNA: TGTGCCAGCAGCGATGGACAGGGCTTTCGCTACGAGCAGTACTTC. Its translation is CASSDGQGFRYEQYF.

The chain uses TRBV2 and TRBJ2-7; perhaps D is TRBD1 or TRBD2 (6 bases each). Trimming left V 5 bases short and J 2 bases short, with 13 bases between. The CDR3 runs 14 residues. Germline CDR1 reads SNHLY; CDR2 reads FYNNEI. For the CDR3, the DNA is TGTGCCAGCAGTCCTAGGGGGGTAGCCTACGAGCAGTACTTC. This sequence encodes CASSPRGVAYEQYF. Complete variable domain (other parts from reference TRBV2 and TRBJ2-7): EPEVTQTPSHQVTQMGQEVILRCVPISNHLYFYWYRQILGQKVEFLVSFYNNEISEKSEIFDDQFSVERPDGSNFTLKIRSTKLEDSAMYFCASSPRGVAYEQYFGPGTRLTVT.

This clonotype turned up a few times. V and J are TRBV5-4 and TRBJ2-5; maybe TRBD2 (6 bases). The CDR3 consists of 13 residues. V dropped 7 bases and J dropped 2 bases, with 12 bases sitting between them. In germline, CDR1 is SGHNT, CDR2 YYREEE (reference sequence). The CDR3 is CASGRAGQETQYF. CDR3 DNA: TGTGCCAGCGGGCGGGCGGGGCAAGAGACCCAGTACTTC.

Concerning this clonotype: A clone one base away is much larger, so this may be a read error. The rearrangement links TRBV7-9 to TRBJ2-7; D possibly corresponds to TRBD2 (6 bases). The V end lost 5 bases, the J end lost 3 bases, and 11 bases lay between the germline ends. Germline CDR1 is SEHNR and CDR2 is FQNEAQ (reference sequence). The CDR3 is 13 residues long. This CDR3 reads CASSGGMGYEQYF. Here the CDR3 DNA reads TGTGCCAGCAGCGGGGGGATGGGCTACGAGCAGTACTTC.

This clonotype has a handful of counts. CDR3 nucleotides: TGTGCCAGTAGTCTGACAGGGGGATTTGGGTTGAATCAGCCCCAGCATTTT. This sequence encodes CASSLTGGFGLNQPQHF. The chain employs TRBV19 and TRBJ1-5; TRBD1 matches at 9 bases. The CDR3 contains 17 residues. The V gene end was trimmed by 5 bases and the J gene end by 4 bases; junction bases not matched to a gene: 12. The germline gives CDR1 LNHDA, CDR2 SQIVND (reference sequence).

Ten or more counts support this clonotype. The chain links TRBV12-3 or TRBV12-4 to TRBJ2-5, with TRBD2 matching over 11 bases. CDR3 length equals 15 residues. J gave up 3 bases and V 5 bases, and 5 bases lay outside the gene matches. The CDR3 is CASSTGTSGEETQYF. The CDR3 coding sequence is TGTGCCAGCAGTACCGGGACTAGCGGTGAAGAGACCCAGTACTTC.

This chain connects TRBV2 to TRBJ2-5, with unresolved D. CDR3 size: 14 residues. V lost 6 bases and J 0 bases, leaving 11 bases between the germline ends. Germline V gene data show CDR1 as SNHLY and CDR2 as FYNNEI. CDR3 residues: CASRDSRYQETQYF. In DNA, the CDR3 is TGTGCCAGCAGGGATAGCCGGTACCAAGAGACCCAGTACTTC.

There are a few counts of this clonotype. The J gene is TRBJ1-1, the V gene TRBV3-1; D is uncertain. V was clipped by 8 bases and J by 1 base, with 5 bases between them. The CDR3 extends over 11 amino acids. The V gene's germline CDR1 is LGHDT and CDR2 YNNKEL (reference sequence). CDR3 sequence: CASGRNTEAFF. CDR3 DNA: TGTGCCAGCGGAAGGAACACTGAAGCTTTCTTT.